This T cell receptor (beta chain) derives from a study of T cells in localized non-small cell lung cancer. Study conclusions and caveats: Because researchers sequenced only one region of the tumor, heterogeneity is still possible. Higher blood T cell density went with longer overall survival.

To note about this clone: The antigen is not known.

CDR3 length: 18 residues. From germline, CDR1 is SGHVS and CDR2 FQNEAQ. Trimming removed 5 bases from V and 5 bases from J, with 22 bases in between. Sequencing was performed with immunoSEQ multiplex PCR; in TCRdb, only in-frame clones are kept and a portion is missing. The data contain under 45,000 clones, about 83% of them singletons. The rearrangement uses TRBV7-8 and TRBJ2-6; D ambiguous. Sample: PBMCs, taken before any cancer treatment. The sequence derives from a man aged 40 to 69 with stage II lung adenocarcinoma. The CDR3 nucleotides are TGTGCCAGCAGCAATCACCTGTTCCCACAAAGTCGGGCCAACGTCCTGACTTTC. This encodes CASSNHLFPQSRANVLTF.